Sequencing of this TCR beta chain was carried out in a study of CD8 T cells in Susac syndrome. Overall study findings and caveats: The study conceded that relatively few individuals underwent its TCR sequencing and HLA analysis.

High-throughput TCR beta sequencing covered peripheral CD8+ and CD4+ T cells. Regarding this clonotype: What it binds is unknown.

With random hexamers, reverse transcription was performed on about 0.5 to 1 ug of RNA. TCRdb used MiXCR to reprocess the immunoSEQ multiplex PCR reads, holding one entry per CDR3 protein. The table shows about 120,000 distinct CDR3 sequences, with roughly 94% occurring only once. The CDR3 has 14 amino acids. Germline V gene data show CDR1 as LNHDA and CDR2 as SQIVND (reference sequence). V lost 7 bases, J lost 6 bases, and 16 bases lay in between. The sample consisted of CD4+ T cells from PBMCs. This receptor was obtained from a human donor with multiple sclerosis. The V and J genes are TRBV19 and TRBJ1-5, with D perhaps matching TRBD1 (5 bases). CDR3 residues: CASNPGQGGQPQHF. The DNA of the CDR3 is TGTGCCAGTAACCCAGGCCAGGGCGGTCAGCCCCAGCATTTT.